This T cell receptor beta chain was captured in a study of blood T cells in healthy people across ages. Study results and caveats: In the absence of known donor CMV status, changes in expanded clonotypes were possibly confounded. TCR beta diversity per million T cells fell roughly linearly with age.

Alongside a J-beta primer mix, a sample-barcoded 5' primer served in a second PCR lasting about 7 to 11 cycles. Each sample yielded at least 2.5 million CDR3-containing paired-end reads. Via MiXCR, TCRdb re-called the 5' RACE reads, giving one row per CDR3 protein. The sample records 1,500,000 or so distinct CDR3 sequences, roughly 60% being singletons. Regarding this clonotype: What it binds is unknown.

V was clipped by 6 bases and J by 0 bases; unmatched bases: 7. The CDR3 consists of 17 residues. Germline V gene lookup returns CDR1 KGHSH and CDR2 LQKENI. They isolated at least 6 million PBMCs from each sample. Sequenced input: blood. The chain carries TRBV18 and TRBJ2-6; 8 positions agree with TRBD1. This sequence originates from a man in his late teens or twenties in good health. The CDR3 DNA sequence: TGTGCCAGCTCTCAAGGACAGGGAAGCTCTGGGGCCAACGTCCTGACTTTC. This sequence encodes CASSQGQGSSGANVLTF. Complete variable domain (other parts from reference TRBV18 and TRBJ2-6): NAGVMQNPRHLVRRRGQEARLRCSPMKGHSHVYWYRQLPEEGLKFMVYLQKENIIDESGMPKERFSAEFPKEGPSILRIQQVVRGDSAAYFCASSQGQGSSGANVLTFGAGSRLTVL.